A single T cell receptor (beta chain) is shown here with its context. It lacks a known antigen. One base away there is no much larger clone; base qualities are not given. The CDR3, cysteine through phenylalanine, is 12 amino acids long. Solely the CDR3 DNA is kept, with 36 bases framed from the first base. V was cut back by 2 bases and J by 7 bases, leaving a gap of 6 bases between them. The germline V gene yields MNHNS for CDR1 and SASEGT for CDR2. The source of the sample is a study of blood T cell repertoires in COVID-19 (dated by TCRdb to the early 2020s). Background on the whole study: Samples from collaborators originated in the United States, Italy and Spain and spanned both the acute and convalescent phases of COVID-19. Samples came from the ongoing ImmuneRACE study (first 160 participants) plus 1,254 subjects from 6 global collaborators. Where available, HLA class I and class II types were taken from metadata supplied by the sample provider and were not determined by assay-based typing. The material from the prospective study consisted of cDNA or gDNA derived from T cells, B-cell-depleted T cells, or PBMCs. The dataset comprised deeply sampled blood TCRbeta repertoires from subjects exposed to, actively infected with, or recovered from COVID-19. Nearly every sample came with metadata listing a de-identified subject ID, COVID-19 status, age in years and sex. The repertoires were released in a freely available public database meant as a resource for research on the immune response to SARS-CoV-2.

TCRbeta CDR3 regions were amplified from genomic DNA using the immunoSEQ Assay, a bias-controlled multiplex PCR. In the authors' own workflow: Nucleated cell counts per sample were estimated from amplification of reference gene primers within the assay. To quantify the absolute abundance of each unique TCRbeta CDR3 rearrangement, sequence reads were collapsed and filtered. For each sample, productive Simpson clonality was calculated by taking the square root of Simpson's diversity index across productive rearrangements. The source is immuneACCESS, and TCRdb retained only in-frame sequences with V and J called. Part of the clones is not carried over; for the studies checked, unresolved V genes explain less than half of this, and the remainder is unexplained. The V and J calls and the clone size are those of that table, but D and trimming were determined from the DNA. The sample data list about 110,000 clones, and roughly four fifths of these were observed just once. The ten largest clonotypes hold about 17% of the sample.

Broader findings and caveats from the paper: How much clinical and demographic metadata was included differed by source and by participant, and the metadata was provided uncurated.

Whole blood was collected in K2EDTA tubes by collaborating institutions according to the institutions' own protocols. Collaborator samples were shipped for TCRbeta analysis as frozen whole blood, isolated PBMCs, or DNA extracted from either sample type. The TCR was taken from a woman aged 60-70 years with acute or convalescent COVID-19. Material for sequencing was peripheral blood. The chain employs TRBV6-1 and TRBJ2-1, with a tentative D gene TRBD1 over 5 matching bases. For the CDR3, the sequence is CASSEQGNEQFF. The DNA sequence is given as TGTGCCAGCAGTGAACAGGGTAATGAGCAGTTCTTC.